The 29 T cell receptor beta chains given below trace back to one sample, sequenced in a study of cytomegalovirus exposure and HLA in healthy donors. The PCR was carried out with 60 Vbeta primers and 13 Jbeta primers. Some clones are missing from TCRdb's copy, which holds only in-frame ones; the method was immunoSEQ multiplex PCR. The data contain approximately 200,000 clones, around 80% of them singletons. Sequencing used PBMCs. The receptor source for this set is a man aged 25 to 45 in good health and CMV-seronegative.

CDR3 in amino acids: CASSSPPGYEQYF. The DNA for the CDR3 is TGCGCCAGCAGCAGCCCACCGGGCTACGAGCAGTACTTC. J is TRBJ2-7 and V is TRBV4-1; D gene ambiguous. V gave up 5 bases and J gave up 3 bases, with 11 bases separating them. CDR1 is MGHRA, CDR2 YSYEKL, per germline. The CDR3 is 13 residues long.

This chain joins TRBV6-1 and TRBJ2-5, with D maybe TRBD2 (5 bases). CDR1 and CDR2 (germline): MNHNS, SASEGT. This CDR3 has 12 amino acids. Trimming shortened V by 7 bases and J by 5 bases, and 11 bases separated the two germline ends. CDR3 amino acids: CASKGVEETQYF. The DNA for the CDR3 is TGTGCCAGCAAGGGAGTTGAGGAGACCCAGTACTTC.

The chain couples TRBV7-7 to TRBJ2-7, with TRBD2 identical over 12 bases. The CDR3 is made up of 16 amino acids. J gave up 0 bases and V 6 bases, and 6 bases lay outside the gene matches. CDR1 and CDR2 (germline): SSHAT, FNYEAQ (reference sequence). The CDR3 coding sequence is TGTGCCAGCAGTCCCCTGACTAGCGGGGGCTCCTACGAGCAGTACTTC. It yields the protein CASSPLTSGGSYEQYF.

The gene calls are TRBV2 and TRBJ1-5, with 8 positions matching TRBD1. CDR1 is SNHLY and CDR2 is FYNNEI in the germline V gene. After removal of 6 bases from V and 6 bases from J, the junction contained 13 bases not matched to a gene. This CDR3 region has 16 residues. The CDR3 DNA follows: TGTGCCAGCAGAGGAGGGGCAGGGGGCGCGGGTCAGCCCCAGCATTTT. Translation gives CASRGGAGGAGQPQHF.

This clone was detected a few times. The chain links TRBV9 to TRBJ1-2, with a tentative D call TRBD1 (6 bases). Deletions cut 2 bases from V and 8 bases from J, with 13 bases between. The CDR3 has 13 amino acids. The germline V gene has CDR1 SGDLS and CDR2 YYNGEE. The CDR3 region has the DNA TGTGCCAGCAGCGTTTCAGGGGCGAAGGGCTACACCTTC. The encoded protein is CASSVSGAKGYTF.

The chain couples TRBV7-8 to TRBJ1-6; no reliable D call. This CDR3 has 12 amino acids. With 5 bases removed from V and 4 bases from J, the gap between germline ends came to 3 bases. Germline V lookup: CDR1 SGHVS, CDR2 FQNEAQ. The CDR3 loop reads CASSQYNSPLHF. The CDR3 coding sequence is TGTGCCAGCAGCCAGTATAATTCACCCCTCCACTTT.

V gene TRBV7-6 combines with J gene TRBJ2-3; 7 nucleotides agree with TRBD2. The J segment lost 2 bases and the V segment lost 1 base, leaving 12 bases of the junction unmatched. Germline CDR1 and CDR2: SGHVS and FNYEAQ. This CDR3 is built from 18 residues. CDR3 in DNA: TGTGCCAGCAGCTTAGGGGCCTTAGCTAGCGGATTCACAGATACGCAGTATTTT. This codes for CASSLGALASGFTDTQYF.

This clone came up a few times. The chain uses TRBV23-1 and TRBJ2-5, with unresolved D. TRBV23-1 is placed among ORFs of uncertain function. This CDR3 has 14 residues. V lost 3 bases, J lost 4 bases, and 12 bases lay in between. CDR3 DNA sequence: TGCGCCAGCAGTCAGCTCGAAATGGCAGAGACCCAGTACTTC. Translation: CASSQLEMAETQYF.

The chain couples TRBV27 to TRBJ2-1; possible D gene TRBD2, 5 bases. CDR3 size: 14 residues. Deletions cut 8 bases from V and 5 bases from J, with 16 bases between. Germline assignment: CDR1 MNHEY and CDR2 SMNVEV (reference sequence). CDR3 sequence reads: CASFSPSRDNEQFF. The CDR3 bases are TGTGCCAGCTTTTCCCCTAGCAGAGACAATGAGCAGTTCTTC.

The V call is TRBV6-1, the J call TRBJ1-6; no firm D call. Deletions cut 4 bases from V and 0 bases from J, with 13 bases between. The CDR3 has 17 amino acids. Germline CDR1 is MNHNS and CDR2 is SASEGT. Here the CDR3 reads CASSVLDGSSYNSPLHF. DNA of the CDR3: TGTGCCAGCAGTGTCTTAGACGGGAGCTCCTATAATTCACCCCTCCACTTT.

This chain connects TRBV6-1 to TRBJ2-1; TRBD2 agrees at 13 bases. Germline V lookup: CDR1 MNHNS, CDR2 SASEGT. V lost 4 bases to trimming and J lost 10 bases; unmatched junction nucleotides: 4. CDR3 length equals 14 residues. This CDR3 reads CASSGTSGSGEQFF. For the CDR3, the DNA is TGTGCCAGCAGTGGGACTAGCGGGAGTGGCGAGCAGTTCTTC.

The chain uses TRBV25-1 and TRBJ2-2; D is undetermined. The ends were cut back, 1 base at V and 5 bases at J, with 11 bases in the middle. This CDR3 has 15 residues. Germline CDR1 MGHDK, CDR2 SYGVNS. The CDR3 DNA is TGTGCCAGCAGTGAATCTGTCCAGGAAACCGGGGAGCTGTTTTTT. As protein: CASSESVQETGELFF.

This chain joins TRBV15 and TRBJ2-3; maybe TRBD2 (6 bases). The germline gives CDR1 LNHNV, CDR2 YYDKDF (reference sequence). Trimming took 2 bases from V and 4 from J, leaving 19 bases between them. This CDR3 is built from 17 residues. The CDR3 sequence is CATSRFPLAAAADTQYF. The CDR3 DNA follows: TGTGCCACCAGCAGATTCCCCTTAGCGGCCGCGGCAGATACGCAGTATTTT.

A word on this clone: At one boundary the junction diverges from the germline segment, which might be a read error. The chain has TRBV13 and TRBJ2-1; D is ambiguous. CDR1 PRHDT and CDR2 FYEKMQ come from the germline V gene (reference sequence). This CDR3 has 14 residues. For the CDR3, the DNA is TGTGCCAGCAGCCCCCAAAGGAGTGGCAATGAGCGGTTCTTC. Its protein product is CASSPQRSGNERFF.

The chain uses TRBV18 and TRBJ1-1, with D tentatively TRBD1 (6 bases). Germline CDR1 is KGHSH and CDR2 is LQKENI. V gave up 6 bases and J gave up 0 bases, with 14 bases separating them. The CDR3 length is 15 residues. The CDR3 DNA is TGTGCCAGCTCTCCCGGGACAAACTTGAACACTGAAGCTTTCTTT. Protein product: CASSPGTNLNTEAFF.

The rearrangement links TRBV7-9 to TRBJ1-6; the D gene is possibly TRBD1 (6 bases). V lost 3 bases and J lost 8, with 17 bases in between. The CDR3 has 16 residues. Germline assignment: CDR1 SEHNR and CDR2 FQNEAQ (reference sequence). In nucleotides, the CDR3 is TGTGCCAGCAGCTTTTTCGGGGGGCTTACAGATTCACCCCTCCACTTT. Translating gives CASSFFGGLTDSPLHF.

The chain has TRBV27 and TRBJ1-2; no reliable D call. Trimming removed 5 bases at V and 7 bases at J, with 14 bases between. The CDR3 is made up of 13 amino acids. CDR1 and CDR2 (germline): MNHEY, SMNVEV (reference sequence). The CDR3 loop is CASSGLWGGGYTF. The CDR3 DNA reads as TGTGCCAGCAGTGGTCTCTGGGGAGGTGGCTACACCTTC.

V is TRBV5-1 and J is TRBJ2-3, with D hard to call. CDR1 and CDR2 (germline): SGHRS, YFSETQ. The CDR3 runs to 15 residues. V dropped 0 bases and J dropped 2 bases, with 10 bases sitting between them. CDR3 loop: CASSLEGGVTDTQYF. The CDR3 DNA sequence: TGCGCCAGCAGCTTGGAAGGTGGAGTCACAGATACGCAGTATTTT.

The V and J genes are TRBV27 and TRBJ2-1, with a possible D match to TRBD1 (6 bases). CDR3 length: 15 residues. V dropped 7 bases and J dropped 1 base, with 14 bases sitting between them. Per germline, CDR1 MNHEY and CDR2 SMNVEV (reference sequence). The CDR3 here is CASKTGPGSYNEQFF. The CDR3 nucleotides read TGTGCCAGCAAGACAGGCCCAGGGTCCTACAATGAGCAGTTCTTC.

V usage is TRBV11-3 and J usage is TRBJ2-5; possible D gene TRBD2, 5 bases. The CDR3 extends over 13 amino acids. The V gene lost 5 bases and the J gene lost 2 bases, with 9 bases spanning the gap. The germline V gene has CDR1 SGHNT and CDR2 YENEEA. The CDR3, as DNA: TGTGCCAGCAGCCGGGGTCATCAAGAGACCCAGTACTTC. Residues: CASSRGHQETQYF.

This clone appeared once. V gene TRBV28 combines with J gene TRBJ2-7; 7 bases are shared with TRBD2. Per the germline V gene, CDR1 is MDHEN and CDR2 is SYDVKM. The CDR3 contains 14 residues. V lost 5 bases and J lost 3; bases outside the gene matches: 7. CDR3 in amino acids: CASSPRAGIYEQYF. CDR3 sequence (DNA): TGTGCCAGCAGTCCGCGAGCGGGAATCTACGAGCAGTACTTC.

This chain joins TRBV19 and TRBJ1-1, with D uncertain. The CDR3 spans 16 residues. Germline loops: CDR1 LNHDA, CDR2 SQIVND (reference sequence). V lost 4 bases and J 3 bases, leaving 18 bases between the germline ends. DNA of the CDR3: TGTGCCAGTAGTAGGGCAGAACCACCGAGGGACACTGAAGCTTTCTTT. It encodes CASSRAEPPRDTEAFF.

This chain connects TRBV7-2 to TRBJ1-5; tentative D call: TRBD1 (5 bases). The length of the CDR3 is 15 residues. From germline, CDR1 is SGHTA and CDR2 FQGNSA. Trimming took 0 bases from V and 3 from J, leaving 9 bases between them. CDR3 amino acids: CASSLAGGDNQPQHF. Here the CDR3 DNA reads TGTGCCAGCAGCTTAGCTGGGGGGGACAATCAGCCCCAGCATTTT.

This chain joins TRBV11-2 and TRBJ1-3; no definite D call. The germline V gene encodes CDR1 SGHAT and CDR2 FQNNGV. This CDR3 region has 13 residues. Between the trimmed V and J ends, which lost 4 bases and 4 bases, there was a span of 8 bases. As DNA, the CDR3 is TGTGCCAGCAGCTCAAGCTCCGGAAACACCATATATTTT. Translating gives CASSSSSGNTIYF.

V gene TRBV19 combines with J gene TRBJ1-1; D might be TRBD1 (5 bases). Germline V CDR1 and CDR2: LNHDA, SQIVND (reference sequence). The V end lost 6 bases, the J end lost 3 bases, and 14 bases lay between the germline ends. The CDR3 has 14 amino acids. The CDR3 protein is CASSPGPWYTEAFF. The CDR3 DNA follows: TGTGCCAGTAGCCCAGGGCCTTGGTACACTGAAGCTTTCTTT. Variable domain in full (rest from reference TRBV19 and TRBJ1-1): DGGITQSPKYLFRKEGQNVTLSCEQNLNHDAMYWYRQDPGQGLRLIYYSQIVNDFQKGDIAEGYSVSREKKESFPLTVTSAQKNPTAFYLCASSPGPWYTEAFFGQGTRLTVV.

The chain recombines TRBV10-3 with TRBJ2-7, with D maybe TRBD2 (6 bases). This CDR3 has 15 residues. Germline V CDR1 and CDR2: ENHRY, SYGVKD. The V gene lost 3 bases and the J gene lost 2 bases, with 14 bases spanning the gap. Written as DNA, the CDR3 is TGTGCCATCAGTGAAGGTCGGGGAGGCGCCTACGAGCAGTACTTC. Translating it yields CAISEGRGGAYEQYF.

In the case of this clone: The identical CDR3 is also encoded by other nucleotide sequences in the sample. The CDR3 protein is CASSSQGYEQYF. CDR3 nucleotide sequence: TGTGCCAGCAGTTCTCAGGGCTACGAGCAGTACTTC. This chain uses TRBV27 with TRBJ2-7, with a tentative D call TRBD1 (5 bases). The V end was cut by 4 bases, the J end by 3 bases, with 7 bases between. There are 12 residues in the CDR3. CDR1 is MNHEY and CDR2 is SMNVEV in the germline V gene (reference sequence).

The chain links TRBV28 to TRBJ2-7; 7 positions agree with TRBD1. The CDR3 has 15 residues. The germline CDR1 and CDR2 sequences are MDHEN and SYDVKM. Trimming took 6 bases from V and 2 from J; bases not matched to a gene: 10. In DNA, the CDR3 is TGTGCCAGCAGACCAGGGGGAGACAGCACCTACGAGCAGTACTTC. Protein: CASRPGGDSTYEQYF. Variable domain in full (rest from reference TRBV28 and TRBJ2-7): DVKVTQSSRYLVKRTGEKVFLECVQDMDHENMFWYRQDPGLGLRLIYFSYDVKMKEKGDIPEGYSVSREKKERFSLILESASTNQTSMYLCASRPGGDSTYEQYFGPGTRLTVT.

The chain recombines TRBV15 with TRBJ2-3; 9 bases agree with TRBD1. The germline gives CDR1 LNHNV, CDR2 YYDKDF (reference sequence). V was clipped by 4 bases and J by 0 bases; unmatched bases: 5. CDR3 length: 16 residues. As DNA, the CDR3 is TGTGCCACCAGCACAGGACAGGGGAGAAGCACAGATACGCAGTATTTT. Translation: CATSTGQGRSTDTQYF.